The 5 T cell receptor beta chains listed next were all sequenced from one sample in a study of T-cell memory formation after mild COVID-19. TCRdb independently ran MiXCR on the 5' RACE reads; one entry per CDR3 protein. Here the sample spans some 300,000 distinct CDR3 sequences, around a fifth being singletons. The source material was PBMCs or a T cell subset sorted from them (not recorded which). The receptors derive from a man between 18 and 35 years old who had mild COVID-19 (a few samples of this study predate the infection). Cell type and time point are not known.

The V and J genes are TRBV5-1 and TRBJ2-1, with TRBD2 identical over 14 bases. The CDR3 consists of 18 residues. Per the germline V gene, CDR1 is SGHRS and CDR2 is YFSETQ. The V gene end was trimmed by 4 bases and the J gene end by 6 bases; junction bases not matched to a gene: 12. CDR3 DNA: TGCGCCAGCAGCCGTCCGACTAGCGGGGGGGGAGATTTCAATGAGCAGTTCTTC. Protein: CASSRPTSGGGDFNEQFF.

V and J are TRBV4-1 and TRBJ1-1; D gene ambiguous. The CDR3 has 11 amino acids. Germline CDR1 and CDR2: MGHRA and YSYEKL. Trimming removed 0 bases from V and 11 bases from J, with 7 bases in between. The DNA of the CDR3 is TGCGCCAGCAGCCAAGAGGGTCATGCTTTCTTT. This codes for CASSQEGHAFF.

The gene calls are TRBV11-2 and TRBJ2-5; tentatively, D is TRBD2 (6 bases). Trimming took 4 bases from V and 2 from J, leaving 8 bases between them. This CDR3 is built from 13 residues. Germline loops: CDR1 SGHAT, CDR2 FQNNGV. The CDR3 spells CASSWGEQETQYF. In nucleotides, the CDR3 is TGTGCCAGCAGCTGGGGGGAGCAAGAGACCCAGTACTTC.

There are a few counts of this clonotype. V usage is TRBV5-1 and J usage is TRBJ2-7; no clear D. CDR1 and CDR2 (germline): SGHRS, YFSETQ. The V and J ends lost 1 base and 3 bases respectively, with 17 bases between them. CDR3 length equals 16 residues. In nucleotides, the CDR3 is TGCGCCAGCAGCTTGTGGCGACCGTTCGCGCGCTACGAGCAGTACTTC. Translating it yields CASSLWRPFARYEQYF.

Worth noting for this clonotype: A much larger clone lies one base from this, so it may be a read error. The gene calls are TRBV15 and TRBJ1-2, with D unresolved. The CDR3 has 16 residues. V lost 0 bases and J lost 8, with 19 bases in between. Germline assignment: CDR1 LNHNV and CDR2 YYDKDF (reference sequence). The CDR3 nucleotides are TGTGCCACCAGCAGAGAAGGTTTTATGTTTGGGGAAGGCTACACCTTC. Its protein product is CATSREGFMFGEGYTF.